This TCR beta chain was found in a study of cytomegalovirus exposure and HLA in healthy donors. Whole-study results and caveats: Most sequenced TCRs were rare (though some public TCRs occurred in many donors). An analysis was carried out at a later point. It showed that HLA-associated TCR beta chains were more clonally expanded than equally common non-associated chains.

Primers included in the PCR were 60 Vbeta and 13 Jbeta primers. Method: immunoSEQ multiplex PCR; TCRdb's copy keeps in-frame clones and lacks some. The sample consists of 150,000 to 200,000 clones, roughly 80% of them appearing once. As for this clone: Its target is unknown.

The CDR3 has 13 residues. Per germline, CDR1 MNHNS and CDR2 SASEGT. V was pared by 7 bases and J by 4 bases, with 5 bases of the junction left unmatched. The sequenced sample was PBMCs. The receptor comes from a male donor in good health and CMV-seronegative. The chain combines TRBV6-1 with TRBJ1-2, with TRBD1 matching over 8 bases. CDR3 residues: CASIRTGGYGYTF. The CDR3, as DNA: TGTGCCAGCATCCGTACAGGGGGCTATGGCTACACCTTC.